This entry describes one T cell receptor (beta chain). Its antigen is unidentified. This sample was taken from a study of shared clonotypes between healthy human individuals. Whole-study context: CD4 naive cells filled three plates per donor, CD4 memory three, CD8 naive two and CD8 memory one.

Cells designated naive CD8 were CD45RO-negative and were positively selected for CCR7, with terminally differentiated effector memory CD45RA+ cells excluded. There were only Caucasian adults among the donors, and all lived in Nashville, Tennessee. Study-wide findings and caveats: Rarefaction revealed incomplete sorted-subset sequencing despite large depth.

Genomic DNA of each subset was evenly split across several immunoSEQ plates. The assay was immunoSEQ multiplex PCR, and TCRdb's table has in-frame clones only and misses some. Counted here are approximately 720,000 clones, approximately 90% occurring once; the ten biggest clones make up 24%. The TCR sequence derives from a man aged 25 to 45 in good health. The specimen sequenced was naive CD8+ T cells sorted from blood.

Here the CDR3 reads CASSTGQSFGQPQHF. CDR3 nucleotide sequence: TGTGCCAGTAGTACCGGACAGAGCTTCGGTCAGCCCCAGCATTTT. This sequence joins TRBV19 and TRBJ1-5; perhaps TRBD1 as D (6 bases). Germline loops: CDR1 LNHDA, CDR2 SQIVND (reference sequence). The V end lost 4 bases, the J end lost 6 bases, and 16 bases lay between the germline ends. CDR3 length: 15 residues.